This T cell receptor beta chain was captured by sequencing in a study of shared clonotypes between healthy human individuals. Whole-study context: CD4 naive and memory got three plates each, CD8 naive two, CD8 memory one.

V was shortened by 3 bases and J by 8 bases, with 8 bases between the two germline ends. The CDR3 spans 12 residues. Germline CDR1 reads SGHNT; CDR2 reads YENEEA. Findings and caveats of the study: The study found lower generation probabilities in non-shared clonotypes than in those shared by all four donors.

It was 200 to 250 ng DNA, about 30,000 T cell genomes, that sorted-subset replicate PCRs used. Clones were sequenced by immunoSEQ multiplex PCR, and TCRdb holds only the in-frame ones, with some missing. The sample includes around 600,000 clones, 97% of them seen just once. Details on this clone: No antigen is known for it.

This TCR derives from a woman aged 30 to 39 in good health. The chain joins TRBV11-3 to TRBJ2-1; D uncertain. The sequencing sample was made of naive CD4+ T cells sorted from blood. Subset denoted: CD45RA+ positively selected. CDR3 sequence reads: CASSFGGHEQFF. The CDR3 bases are TGTGCCAGCAGCTTCGGTGGCCATGAGCAGTTCTTC.